The 25 T cell receptor beta chains below all came from one sample that was sequenced in a study of human T cells and chemical hapten exposure. MiXCR was run by TCRdb on the RACE reads, yielding one entry per CDR3 protein. The sample comprises 300,000 to 450,000 distinct CDR3 sequences, about 5% of which are singletons, and approximately 8.2% rests with the top ten. Time point indicated: pre-sensitization, week 0. Treatment reported: therapeutic diphenylcyclopropenone sensitization with weekly scalp DPC. Sequences were derived from whole blood, sampled in connection with sensitization to the hapten diphenylcyclopropenone (DPC). The receptors stem from a woman under 30 with alopecia areata. Some clones in this sample may be carry-over from other donors' samples.

This clonotype was detected ten times or more. This chain connects TRBV4-3 to TRBJ2-7; D call uncertain. CDR1 and CDR2 from the germline V gene are LGHNA and YSLEER. Trimming pared 0 bases from V and 2 bases from J, leaving 14 bases between. The CDR3 has 16 amino acids. DNA for the CDR3: TGCGCCAGCAGCCAAGATCGAGGAGACGGAGCCTACGAGCAGTACTTC. Its translation is CASSQDRGDGAYEQYF.

In this sample, this clonotype turned up many times. This chain uses TRBV28 with TRBJ2-5; 8 nucleotides align to TRBD2. CDR3 length: 14 amino acids. With V trimmed by 9 bases and J by 2 bases, 8 bases remained unmatched. Looked up from germline, CDR1 is MDHEN and CDR2 is SYDVKM. The CDR3 sequence is CASMETSAQETQYF. For the CDR3, the DNA is TGTGCCAGTATGGAGACTAGCGCACAAGAGACCCAGTACTTC.

This clonotype appeared many times. CDR3 nucleotides: TGCAGTGCTAGGTCCCAAGGGTTGGGCACAGATACGCAGTATTTT. This sequence encodes CSARSQGLGTDTQYF. The chain recombines TRBV20-1 with TRBJ2-3; D gene ambiguous. Per germline, CDR1 DFQATT and CDR2 SNEGSKA (reference sequence). The CDR3 sequence is 15 residues long. V lost 3 bases to trimming and J lost 1 base, with 14 bases between them.

This clonotype came up a few times. The CDR3 loop reads CASSLSNGRYEQYF. The CDR3 nucleotides are TGTGCCAGCAGCTTGAGCAATGGTCGCTACGAGCAGTACTTC. The genes are TRBV7-9 and TRBJ2-7; D gene unclear. The V gene lost 3 bases and the J gene lost 3 bases, with 12 bases spanning the gap. CDR3 length: 14 residues. Germline loops: CDR1 SEHNR, CDR2 FQNEAQ (reference sequence).

This clonotype was recorded at least ten times. The chain employs TRBV28 and TRBJ2-3; 9 bases match TRBD2. Germline V gene data show CDR1 as MDHEN and CDR2 as SYDVKM. V dropped 4 bases and J dropped 3; count of bases not matched to a gene: 8. The length of the CDR3 is 16 residues. The CDR3 bases are TGTGCCAGCAGTTCCTACGCGGGGGGGCTAACAGATACGCAGTATTTT. This codes for CASSSYAGGLTDTQYF.

This clonotype occurred a few times. V gene TRBV2 combines with J gene TRBJ2-7; TRBD1 matches at 7 bases. The CDR3 consists of 15 residues. The J segment lost 2 bases and the V segment lost 6 bases, leaving 10 bases of the junction unmatched. CDR1 and CDR2 from the germline V gene are SNHLY and FYNNEI. The CDR3 is CASRDPGGSAYEQYF. The CDR3, as DNA: TGTGCCAGCAGAGACCCAGGGGGATCGGCCTACGAGCAGTACTTC.

A remark on this clonotype: This may be a read error, as it is one base from a much larger clone. V and J are TRBV7-9 and TRBJ2-1; a possible D gene is TRBD2 (6 bases). The CDR3 runs 15 residues. The germline V gene has CDR1 SEHNR and CDR2 FQNEAQ (reference sequence). V was pared by 1 base and J by 9 bases, with 16 bases between. CDR3 sequence reads: CASSLGSRGSREQFF. CDR3 in DNA: TGTGCCAGCAGCTTAGGTAGCCGGGGGAGTCGTGAGCAGTTCTTC. The full variable domain, completed using reference TRBV7-9 and TRBJ2-1, is DTGVSQNPRHKITKRGQNVTFRCDPISEHNRLYWYRQTLGQGPEFLTYFQNEAQLEKSRLLSDRFSAERPKGSFSTLEIQRTEQGDSAMYLCASSLGSRGSREQFFGPGTRLTVL.

The J gene is TRBJ1-2, the V gene TRBV6-2 or TRBV6-3, with D hard to call. Trimming pared 7 bases from V and 0 bases from J, leaving 3 bases between. Germline-derived CDR1 and CDR2 are MNHEY and SVGEGT. There are 11 residues in the CDR3. This chain's CDR3 is CASTANYGYTF. CDR3 nucleotides: TGTGCCAGCACAGCTAACTATGGCTACACCTTC.

The chain employs TRBV27 and TRBJ2-7; 7 nucleotides align to TRBD2. Germline loops: CDR1 MNHEY, CDR2 SMNVEV (reference sequence). Trimming removed 8 bases from V and 0 bases from J; junction bases left unmatched: 10. This CDR3 contains 15 residues. The CDR3 protein is CASLGRGGLSYEQYF. For the CDR3, the DNA is TGTGCCAGCCTGGGTCGCGGGGGTCTCTCCTACGAGCAGTACTTC.

The chain carries TRBV6-2 or TRBV6-3 and TRBJ1-1, with D possibly being TRBD1 (5 bases). Germline V CDR1 and CDR2: MNHEY, SVGEGT. The V end was cut by 7 bases, the J end by 1 base, with 13 bases between. The CDR3 sequence is 14 residues long. CDR3 loop: CASIKPGANTEAFF. The CDR3, as DNA: TGTGCCAGCATCAAGCCTGGGGCGAACACTGAAGCTTTCTTT.

Many counts were recorded for this clonotype. The gene calls are TRBV12-3 or TRBV12-4 and TRBJ2-7; D unresolved. The CDR3 covers 12 residues. The V end was cut by 6 bases, the J end by 3 bases, with 9 bases between. The CDR3 DNA reads as TGTGCCAGCAGCCGTAACAACTACGAGCAGTACTTC. It translates to CASSRNNYEQYF.

This clonotype was seen repeatedly, ten times or more. The rearrangement uses TRBV11-3 and TRBJ2-3; 9 nucleotides match TRBD1. V shed 5 bases and J 5 bases; nucleotides not matched to a gene: 8. The CDR3 is made up of 15 amino acids. From germline, CDR1 is SGHNT and CDR2 YENEEA. In DNA, the CDR3 is TGTGCCAGCAGCCCAGACAGGGGGGCCGGAGATACGCAGTATTTT. Amino acid sequence: CASSPDRGAGDTQYF. The full variable domain, its missing parts supplied by reference TRBV11-3 and TRBJ2-3, is EAGVVQSPRYKIIEKKQPVAFWCNPISGHNTLYWYLQNLGQGPELLIRYENEEAVDDSQLPKDRFSAERLKGVDSTLKIQPAELGDSAVYLCASSPDRGAGDTQYFGPGTRLTVL.

Many counts were recorded for this clonotype. The chain links TRBV7-2 to TRBJ1-6; D is ambiguous. The CDR3 sequence is 17 residues long. CDR1 is SGHTA and CDR2 is FQGNSA in the germline V gene. Trimming shortened V by 5 bases and J by 2 bases, and 16 bases separated the two germline ends. CDR3 coding DNA: TGTGCCAGCAGCCCCCGAAGCGGGAGCGCCTATAATTCACCCCTCCACTTT. Translated: CASSPRSGSAYNSPLHF.

This clonotype was seen only a few times. CDR3 sequence (DNA): TGCAGTGCTAGAGATCCCCTCAACAATGAGCAGTTCTTC. It specifies CSARDPLNNEQFF. The J gene is TRBJ2-1, the V gene TRBV20-1; D gene uncertain. The ends were cut back, 0 bases at V and 5 bases at J, with 8 bases in the middle. Germline V gene sequence: CDR1 DFQATT, CDR2 SNEGSKA (reference sequence). This CDR3 region has 13 residues.

In this sample, this clonotype turned up many times. The chain joins TRBV12-3 or TRBV12-4 to TRBJ2-2; 8 bases agree with TRBD2. The CDR3 length is 15 residues. The V gene end was trimmed by 2 bases and the J gene end by 4 bases; junction bases not matched to a gene: 3. The CDR3 nucleotides read TGTGCCAGCAGTTTAAGCGGGGGAGGCACCGGGGAGCTGTTTTTT. Protein product: CASSLSGGGTGELFF.

The V gene is TRBV20-1, the J gene TRBJ2-7, with D perhaps TRBD2 (6 bases). Per the germline V gene, CDR1 is DFQATT and CDR2 is SNEGSKA (reference sequence). The CDR3 spans 13 residues. Between the trimmed V and J ends, which lost 4 bases and 5 bases, there was a span of 15 bases. CDR3 nucleotides: TGCAGTGCTAACCCGAGCGGGTGGGACGAGCAGTACTTC. It specifies CSANPSGWDEQYF.

This clonotype was recorded at least ten times. This rearrangement joins TRBV4-1 to TRBJ1-6, with 9 nucleotides matching TRBD1. Unmatched junction bases numbered 12, after V lost 1 base and J lost 14 bases. Germline CDR1 reads MGHRA; CDR2 reads YSYEKL. The CDR3 contains 16 residues. CDR3 sequence: CASSQVGGTGKLSLHF. CDR3 DNA: TGCGCCAGCAGCCAAGTTGGGGGGACAGGGAAATTATCCCTCCACTTT.

This chain joins TRBV6-1 and TRBJ1-1; TRBD1 is a possible D gene (6 bases). CDR1 and CDR2 from the germline V gene are MNHNS and SASEGT. V gave up 8 bases and J gave up 1 base, with 14 bases separating them. The CDR3 has 14 amino acids. CDR3 in DNA: TGTGCCAGCGGGACATTTACAGAGAACACTGAAGCTTTCTTT. This codes for CASGTFTENTEAFF.

The rearrangement joins TRBV6-6 to TRBJ1-3; 9 bases map to TRBD1. V lost 4 bases, J lost 6 bases, and 16 bases stayed unmatched. There are 18 residues in the CDR3. From germline, CDR1 is MNHNY and CDR2 SVGAGI (reference sequence). The CDR3 bases are TGTGCCAGCAGTTTTTCTTCCGGACAGGGGATGGCTGAAAACACCATATATTTT. It translates to CASSFSSGQGMAENTIYF.

The chain links TRBV7-9 to TRBJ2-3; D possibly corresponds to TRBD1 (6 bases). V was pared by 5 bases and J by 1 base, with 13 bases between. Germline V lookup: CDR1 SEHNR, CDR2 FQNEAQ (reference sequence). CDR3 size: 15 residues. The CDR3 sequence: CASSQRGGRTDTQYF. The CDR3 DNA sequence: TGTGCCAGCAGCCAACGAGGGGGACGCACAGATACGCAGTATTTT.

This clonotype was found a few times. V and J are TRBV10-3 and TRBJ2-3, with 10 nucleotides matching TRBD2. CDR1 and CDR2 (germline): ENHRY, SYGVKD. Trimming cost V 0 bases and J 0 bases; bases outside gene matches: 3. The CDR3 is 17 residues long. This CDR3 is CAISESGLATSTDTQYF. For the CDR3, the DNA is TGTGCCATCAGTGAGTCGGGACTAGCGACAAGCACAGATACGCAGTATTTT.

This clonotype was counted a few times. V usage is TRBV4-3 and J usage is TRBJ2-3, with TRBD1 matching over 12 bases. The CDR3 length is 18 residues. Trimming removed 0 bases from V and 5 bases from J; junction bases left unmatched: 9. The germline gives CDR1 LGHNA, CDR2 YSLEER. The CDR3 loop is CASSQDYGTGGIEDTQYF. CDR3 in DNA: TGCGCCAGCAGCCAAGATTATGGGACAGGGGGCATTGAAGATACGCAGTATTTT.

This clonotype was seen many times. The chain recombines TRBV20-1 with TRBJ2-7; no definite D call. Trimming pared 6 bases from V and 6 bases from J, leaving 9 bases between. The CDR3 covers 10 residues. Germline CDR1 reads DFQATT; CDR2 reads SNEGSKA (reference sequence). DNA for the CDR3: TGCAGTGCGAGTTTGGGCGAGCAGTACTTC. Protein product: CSASLGEQYF.

This clonotype was seen many times. CDR3 in amino acids: CASSVRGFPGELFF. CDR3 nucleotides: TGTGCCAGCAGCGTAAGGGGGTTTCCCGGGGAGCTGTTTTTT. The gene calls are TRBV9 and TRBJ2-2; TRBD1 might be the D (6 bases). Germline V CDR1 and CDR2: SGDLS, YYNGEE. V was trimmed by 1 base and J by 6 bases, leaving 10 bases between them. This CDR3 has 14 amino acids.

This clonotype showed up many times. The chain couples TRBV4-3 to TRBJ2-3; D is perhaps TRBD2 (5 bases). The V end was cut by 2 bases, the J end by 3 bases, with 12 bases between. This CDR3 is built from 15 residues. Germline CDR1 reads LGHNA; CDR2 reads YSLEER. CDR3: CASSQMRVQTDTQYF. CDR3 DNA: TGCGCCAGCAGCCAAATGAGGGTTCAGACAGATACGCAGTATTTT.